This T cell receptor (beta chain) originates from a study of response to subunit inactivated influenza vaccine. Study results and limitations: Each seasonal influenza vaccination, the authors suggested, recruits few new T cells.

To note about this clonotype: The antigen is undetermined.

TCRdb reprocessed the RT-PCR reads with MiXCR, giving one entry per CDR3 protein. In the table there are hundreds of thousands of distinct CDR3 sequences, approximately 17% of which are singletons. The germline CDR1 and CDR2 sequences are WNHNN and SYGVQD (reference sequence). The CDR3 has 17 residues. The V and J ends lost 2 bases and 1 base respectively, with 15 bases between them. This clonotype originated in a man aged 45-65 years who received an inactivated influenza vaccine. The input for sequencing was PBMCs from blood, taken 5 days after vaccination. The rearrangement links TRBV10-1 to TRBJ2-4; D perhaps matches TRBD2 (6 bases). Here the CDR3 DNA reads TGCGCCAGCAGTGAGCGTTCGGGGGTCACGGCCAAAAACATTCAGTACTTC. It is translated as CASSERSGVTAKNIQYF.